These 31 T cell receptor beta chains came from one sample sequenced in a study of cytomegalovirus exposure and HLA in healthy donors. Researchers ran the PCR with 60 Vbeta and 13 Jbeta primers. This table comes from immunoSEQ multiplex PCR, and its TCRdb copy is limited to in-frame clones, with some not included. The sample contains about 180,000 clones, 65% to 85% of which appear only once. Sample: PBMCs. The source is a girl aged 10 to 17 in good health and CMV-seropositive.

V is TRBV7-9 and J is TRBJ2-1; the match to TRBD2 covers 10 bases. Germline CDR1 and CDR2: SEHNR and FQNEAQ (reference sequence). With V trimmed by 4 bases and J by 4 bases, 7 bases remained unmatched. This CDR3 comprises 16 residues. CDR3 region: CASSSPGLAYYNEQFF. CDR3 bases: TGTGCCAGCAGCTCACCGGGACTAGCGTATTACAATGAGCAGTTCTTC.

The CDR3: CASSLETVGYTF. CDR3 bases: TGTGCCAGCAGCTTAGAAACGGTTGGCTACACCTTC. This chain joins TRBV7-2 and TRBJ1-2; D not resolved. The CDR3 is 12 amino acids. The germline gives CDR1 SGHTA, CDR2 FQGNSA. V was shortened by 1 base and J by 7 bases, with 7 bases between the two germline ends.

CDR3 DNA sequence: TGTGCCAGCAGTTTAAACAGGGGGCAAGGTGAAAAACTGTTTTTT. It yields the protein CASSLNRGQGEKLFF. The chain joins TRBV6-5 to TRBJ1-4; TRBD1 aligns across 9 bases. Looked up from germline, CDR1 is MNHEY and CDR2 is SVGAGI. V lost 4 bases to trimming and J lost 7 bases; unmatched junction nucleotides: 7. This CDR3 is built from 15 residues.

The chain couples TRBV10-1 to TRBJ2-7; D may be TRBD2 (5 bases). CDR3 length: 20 amino acids. Germline assignment: CDR1 WNHNN and CDR2 SYGVQD (reference sequence). V was pared by 5 bases and J by 1 base, with 30 bases between. CDR3: CASSPQIGGRPSTRSYEQYF. The CDR3 DNA is TGCGCCAGCAGTCCCCAAATTGGAGGACGTCCATCCACGAGGTCCTACGAGCAGTACTTC.

Note on this clone: Other DNA sequences in the same sample also yield this CDR3. The V and J genes are TRBV9 and TRBJ2-7; no reliable D call. The CDR3 contains 13 residues. The V end lost 0 bases, the J end lost 3 bases, and 7 bases lay between the germline ends. CDR1 SGDLS and CDR2 YYNGEE come from the germline V gene. CDR3: CASSVAPGYEQYF. CDR3 in DNA: TGTGCCAGCAGCGTAGCACCAGGCTACGAGCAGTACTTC. The entire variable domain, with the rest obtained from reference TRBV9 and TRBJ2-7, is as follows: DSGVTQTPKHLITATGQRVTLRCSPRSGDLSVYWYQQSLDQGLQFLIQYYNGEERAKGNILERFSAQQFPDLHSELNLSSLELGDSALYFCASSVAPGYEQYFGPGTRLTVT.

This chain uses TRBV19 with TRBJ2-7; TRBD2 matches at 7 bases. The germline V gene encodes CDR1 LNHDA and CDR2 SQIVND (reference sequence). With 3 bases clipped from V and 4 bases from J, the junction kept 6 bases outside the gene matches. The CDR3 runs to 14 residues. For the CDR3, the DNA is TGTGCCAGTAGTATTGGGACTAACAATTACGAGCAGTACTTC. It codes for CASSIGTNNYEQYF.

This chain links TRBV5-1 with TRBJ2-1; possibly TRBD1 for D (6 bases). V gave up 4 bases and J gave up 9 bases, with 8 bases separating them. CDR1 is SGHRS, CDR2 YFSETQ, per germline. There are 11 residues in the CDR3. CDR3 coding DNA: TGCGCCAGCAGCACACAGGGTGAGCAGTTCTTC. Amino acids: CASSTQGEQFF.

V is TRBV7-6 and J is TRBJ2-1; 9 bases line up with TRBD2. CDR1 and CDR2 from the germline V gene are SGHVS and FNYEAQ. After removal of 2 bases from V and 0 bases from J, the junction contained 8 bases not matched to a gene. CDR3 length equals 18 residues. The CDR3 sequence is CASSLKLSGSTSYNEQFF. The CDR3 nucleotides read TGTGCCAGCAGCTTAAAACTTAGCGGGAGTACCTCCTACAATGAGCAGTTCTTC. Drawing the rest from reference TRBV7-6 and TRBJ2-1, the complete variable domain is GAGVSQSPRYKVTKRGQDVALRCDPISGHVSLYWYRQALGQGPEFLTYFNYEAQQDKSGLPNDRFSAERPEGSISTLTIQRTEQRDSAMYRCASSLKLSGSTSYNEQFFGPGTRLTVL.

V and J are TRBV6-6 and TRBJ1-1, with D unresolved. The CDR3 is 14 amino acids. The V and J ends lost 6 bases and 4 bases respectively, with 15 bases between them. Germline loops: CDR1 MNHNY, CDR2 SVGAGI (reference sequence). Here the CDR3 reads CASSPGPGGTEAFF. CDR3 nucleotides: TGTGCCAGCAGCCCCGGCCCGGGAGGCACTGAAGCTTTCTTT.

J is TRBJ1-3 and V is TRBV11-3, with D perhaps matching TRBD1 (5 bases). Per the germline V gene, CDR1 is SGHNT and CDR2 is YENEEA. CDR3 length: 13 residues. Trimming stripped 5 bases from V and 2 bases from J, with 7 bases between. The CDR3 loop is CASSTGTGNTIYF. As DNA, the CDR3 is TGTGCCAGCAGCACAGGAACTGGAAACACCATATATTTT.

This sequence joins TRBV9 and TRBJ2-1, with 8 bases that match TRBD2. Germline-derived CDR1 and CDR2 are SGDLS and YYNGEE. J gave up 7 bases and V 4 bases, and 7 bases lay outside the gene matches. The length of the CDR3 is 14 residues. The DNA of the CDR3 is TGTGCCAGCAGCCCCCCCGGGACTAGTAATGAGCAGTTCTTC. Amino acid sequence: CASSPPGTSNEQFF.

The V gene is TRBV12-5, the J gene TRBJ1-2, with D hard to call. Germline V gives CDR1 LGHNT, CDR2 FRNRAP. V was cut by 6 bases and J by 2 bases, with 10 bases left in between. This CDR3 spans 13 amino acids. The chain's CDR3 is CASGPTRNYGYTF. The CDR3 bases are TGTGCTAGTGGCCCGACTCGGAACTATGGCTACACCTTC.

V gene TRBV25-1 combines with J gene TRBJ2-1, with D perhaps TRBD2 (5 bases). This CDR3 is 18 amino acids long. V lost 3 bases and J lost 0, with 18 bases in between. Germline-derived CDR1 and CDR2 are MGHDK and SYGVNS. Here the CDR3 reads CASSDQRRAVSSYNEQFF. The DNA for the CDR3 is TGTGCCAGCAGTGATCAGAGGAGAGCGGTGAGCTCCTACAATGAGCAGTTCTTC. Complete variable domain (other parts from reference TRBV25-1 and TRBJ2-1): EADIYQTPRYLVIGTGKKITLECSQTMGHDKMYWYQQDPGMELHLIHYSYGVNSTEKGDLSSESTVSRIRTEHFPLTLESARPSHTSQYLCASSDQRRAVSSYNEQFFGPGTRLTVL.

The chain couples TRBV6-5 to TRBJ1-3; D not resolved. The CDR3 length is 15 residues. Germline-derived CDR1 and CDR2 are MNHEY and SVGAGI. V was trimmed by 4 bases and J by 1 base, leaving 11 bases between them. CDR3 residues: CASSSSSGSGNTIYF. Written as DNA, the CDR3 is TGTGCCAGCAGTTCCTCCTCGGGTTCTGGAAACACCATATATTTT.

The rearrangement links TRBV6-1 to TRBJ2-2; perhaps TRBD2 as D (5 bases). V was clipped by 4 bases and J by 5 bases, with 14 bases between them. CDR1 is MNHNS, CDR2 SASEGT, per germline. The CDR3 spans 15 residues. CDR3 sequence reads: CASSAEVRITGELFF. For the CDR3, the DNA is TGTGCCAGCAGTGCGGAGGTCAGGATAACCGGGGAGCTGTTTTTT.

The rearrangement joins TRBV4-1 to TRBJ1-2, with 11 bases matching TRBD1. V lost 0 bases and J lost 5; bases outside the gene matches: 5. From germline, CDR1 is MGHRA and CDR2 YSYEKL. The CDR3 runs to 16 residues. CDR3 nucleotides: TGCGCCAGCAGCCAAGATGGGACAGGGGGTGATTATGGCTACACCTTC. Protein product: CASSQDGTGGDYGYTF.

This clone was seen once. V and J are TRBV27 and TRBJ1-5, with a weak D call TRBD1 (5 bases). Germline V gene lookup returns CDR1 MNHEY and CDR2 SMNVEV (reference sequence). CDR3 length: 15 residues. Trimming cost V 0 bases and J 6 bases, with 12 bases left between them. The CDR3 reads CASSLSWGGVQPQHF. CDR3 sequence (DNA): TGTGCCAGCAGTTTATCTTGGGGGGGGGTTCAGCCCCAGCATTTT.

Only a few counts were recorded for this clone. This chain joins TRBV19 and TRBJ2-6; no reliable D call. V lost 4 bases, J lost 0 bases, and 13 bases lay in between. The germline gives CDR1 LNHDA, CDR2 SQIVND (reference sequence). The CDR3 loop spans 17 amino acids. CDR3: CASSRAVTSSGANVLTF. The CDR3 region has the DNA TGTGCCAGTAGTAGGGCAGTAACGAGCTCTGGGGCCAACGTCCTGACTTTC.

This chain uses TRBV29-1 with TRBJ1-2, with 10 positions matching TRBD1. CDR3 length equals 14 residues. V trimming: 3 bases; J trimming: 8 bases; junction bases outside the gene matches: 9. Germline CDR1 and CDR2: SQVTM and ANQGSEA. The CDR3 loop is CSVDRRQGARGYTF. For the CDR3, the DNA is TGCAGCGTTGATAGGCGACAGGGGGCGAGGGGCTACACCTTC.

This rearrangement joins TRBV12-5 to TRBJ2-5, with TRBD2 as a possible D gene (6 bases). Trimming took off 6 bases at V and 1 base at J, with 12 bases between the two ends. Germline V gene sequence: CDR1 LGHNT, CDR2 FRNRAP. The length of the CDR3 is 14 residues. The CDR3 sequence is CASGLGTPQETQYF. In nucleotides, the CDR3 is TGTGCTAGTGGCTTAGGGACTCCCCAAGAGACCCAGTACTTC.

The genes are TRBV7-9 and TRBJ2-1, with 10 bases lining up with TRBD2. The CDR3 is 16 residues long. CDR1 is SEHNR and CDR2 is FQNEAQ in the germline V gene (reference sequence). V shed 1 base and J 6 bases; nucleotides not matched to a gene: 6. CDR3 bases: TGTGCCAGCAGCTTAGGAGGTCTAGCGGGGGCCAATGAGCAGTTCTTC. Protein product: CASSLGGLAGANEQFF. Full variable domain (remainder filled in from reference TRBV7-9 and TRBJ2-1): DTGVSQNPRHKITKRGQNVTFRCDPISEHNRLYWYRQTLGQGPEFLTYFQNEAQLEKSRLLSDRFSAERPKGSFSTLEIQRTEQGDSAMYLCASSLGGLAGANEQFFGPGTRLTVL.

V usage is TRBV6-5 and J usage is TRBJ2-1; 10 bases fit TRBD2. Germline CDR1 MNHEY, CDR2 SVGAGI. The CDR3 sequence is 15 residues long. J lost 6 bases, V lost 3 bases, and 5 bases had no gene match. The CDR3 spells CASSYSGLAANEQFF. DNA of the CDR3: TGTGCCAGCAGTTATAGTGGACTAGCGGCCAATGAGCAGTTCTTC.

J is TRBJ1-2 and V is TRBV27; TRBD1 agrees at 8 bases. The germline V gene encodes CDR1 MNHEY and CDR2 SMNVEV (reference sequence). This CDR3 region has 15 residues. V shed 4 bases, J shed 5 bases, and the junction held 9 bases outside the gene matches. Written as DNA, the CDR3 is TGTGCCAGCAGTTCCCCCGGGACAGGTCATTATGGCTACACCTTC. Protein product: CASSSPGTGHYGYTF.

The rearrangement links TRBV29-1 to TRBJ2-2; a weak D match, TRBD1 (5 bases). The germline V and J ends were trimmed by 6 bases and 1 base, with 6 bases remaining between them. The CDR3 sequence is 12 residues long. Germline assignment: CDR1 SQVTM and CDR2 ANQGSEA. As DNA, the CDR3 is TGCAGCGTAACAGGGAACACCGGGGAGCTGTTTTTT. Amino acids: CSVTGNTGELFF.

The chain couples TRBV4-3 to TRBJ2-7; 10 bases agree with TRBD2. With V trimmed by 0 bases and J by 1 base, 9 bases remained unmatched. Germline V gene lookup returns CDR1 LGHNA and CDR2 YSLEER. CDR3 length: 18 amino acids. The CDR3 sequence: CASSQDSFRTSGSYEQYF. The CDR3 DNA is TGCGCCAGCAGCCAAGATAGTTTTCGGACTAGCGGTTCCTACGAGCAGTACTTC.

The chain is built from TRBV6-4 and TRBJ1-1, with 11 bases fitting TRBD1. Trimming at V came to 6 bases and at J to 4 bases, leaving 7 bases not matched to a gene. Germline V gives CDR1 MRHNA, CDR2 SNTAGT. The CDR3 sequence is 15 residues long. This chain's CDR3 is CASSPPGTGGTEAFF. CDR3 in DNA: TGTGCCAGCAGCCCCCCCGGGACAGGGGGCACTGAAGCTTTCTTT.

This rearrangement joins TRBV9 to TRBJ1-5, with 8 nucleotides matching TRBD1. This CDR3 contains 16 residues. The germline V gene encodes CDR1 SGDLS and CDR2 YYNGEE. The V segment lost 3 bases and the J segment 1 base; nucleotides outside the gene matches: 6. The CDR3 spells CASSAGQGASNQPQHF. In DNA form, the CDR3 reads TGTGCCAGCAGCGCAGGACAGGGCGCCAGCAATCAGCCCCAGCATTTT.

The V call is TRBV5-1, the J call TRBJ1-3, with no clear D. Germline assignment: CDR1 SGHRS and CDR2 YFSETQ. With 3 bases removed from V and 4 bases from J, the gap between germline ends came to 8 bases. This CDR3 has 13 amino acids. The DNA for the CDR3 is TGCGCCAGCAGCTCGAGAGGGGGAAACACCATATATTTT. Protein: CASSSRGGNTIYF.

This clone was seen only once. The CDR3 DNA reads as TGTGCCAGCAGCTCGTACGGGGGTGGGTCCTACGAGCAGTACTTC. Translating it yields CASSSYGGGSYEQYF. The chain carries TRBV7-2 and TRBJ2-7; D might be TRBD2 (6 bases). The germline V and J ends were trimmed by 4 bases and 1 base, with 14 bases remaining between them. The CDR3 sequence is 15 residues long. In germline, CDR1 is SGHTA, CDR2 FQGNSA.

The gene calls are TRBV7-9 and TRBJ1-1, with D perhaps TRBD1 (6 bases). CDR1 SEHNR and CDR2 FQNEAQ come from the germline V gene (reference sequence). V was trimmed by 0 bases and J by 2 bases, leaving 10 bases between them. This CDR3 region has 15 residues. CDR3 protein: CASSLAAGANTEAFF. CDR3 nucleotide sequence: TGTGCCAGCAGCTTAGCAGCAGGGGCAAACACTGAAGCTTTCTTT.

This clone turned up a few times. The chain has TRBV2 and TRBJ2-1, with 9 bases identical to TRBD2. Germline assignment: CDR1 SNHLY and CDR2 FYNNEI. This CDR3 has 15 amino acids. V was pared by 5 bases and J by 0 bases, with 2 bases of the junction left unmatched. The CDR3 loop reads CASSSSGGSYNEQFF. The CDR3 coding sequence is TGTGCCAGCAGTAGTAGCGGGGGCTCCTACAATGAGCAGTTCTTC.